The T cell receptor (beta chain) described here comes from a study of beta chain features in type 1 diabetes. With 1 base removed from V and 3 bases from J, the gap between germline ends came to 7 bases. Germline V gene sequence: CDR1 SGHTA, CDR2 FQGTGA. The CDR3 runs to 13 residues. Comment on this clone: Its target is unknown.

Study results and limitations: There were fewer insertions and more deletions at the VDJ junctions of type 1 diabetes patients. Across all four CD4+ subsets, people with type 1 diabetes showed modestly shorter TCRB CDR3s.

Sorting based on CD45RO/CCR7/CD25/CD127/CD95/CD27 separated CD4+ naive, central memory, regulatory and stem cell-like memory cells. Reverse transcription of all isolated RNA meant that expressed TCRB transcripts were sequenced. Profiled with immunoSEQ multiplex PCR; TCRdb holds only in-frame clones, not every one. The data hold approximately 330,000 clones, with about 11% observed a single time. Material for sequencing was naive CD4+ T cells from blood. This TCR came from a woman aged 30 to 39 in good health. V and J are TRBV7-3 and TRBJ2-7, with D unresolved. The CDR3 loop is CASSLSPGYEQYF. Written as DNA, the CDR3 is TGTGCCAGCAGCTTAAGCCCAGGCTACGAGCAGTACTTC.